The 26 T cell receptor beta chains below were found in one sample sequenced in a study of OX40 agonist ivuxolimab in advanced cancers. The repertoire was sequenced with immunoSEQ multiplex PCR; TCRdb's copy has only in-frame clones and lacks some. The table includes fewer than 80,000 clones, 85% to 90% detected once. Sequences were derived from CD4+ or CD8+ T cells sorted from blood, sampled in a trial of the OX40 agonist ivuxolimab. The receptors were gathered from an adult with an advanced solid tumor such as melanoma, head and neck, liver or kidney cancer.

Written as DNA, the CDR3 is TGCAGCGTTGAAGGGGGTTTAGGTCAGCCCCAGCATTTT. Amino acid sequence: CSVEGGLGQPQHF. This chain connects TRBV29-1 to TRBJ1-5; no clear D gene. The length of the CDR3 is 13 residues. Between the trimmed V and J ends, which lost 1 base and 6 bases, there was a span of 10 bases. In germline, CDR1 is SQVTM, CDR2 ANQGSEA.

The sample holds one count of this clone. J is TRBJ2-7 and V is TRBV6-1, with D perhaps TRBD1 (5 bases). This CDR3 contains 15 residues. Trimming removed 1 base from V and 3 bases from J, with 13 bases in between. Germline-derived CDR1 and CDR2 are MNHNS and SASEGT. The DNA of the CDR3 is TGTGCCAGCAGTGAAGTGTGGGGCGCCAACTACGAGCAGTACTTC. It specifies CASSEVWGANYEQYF.

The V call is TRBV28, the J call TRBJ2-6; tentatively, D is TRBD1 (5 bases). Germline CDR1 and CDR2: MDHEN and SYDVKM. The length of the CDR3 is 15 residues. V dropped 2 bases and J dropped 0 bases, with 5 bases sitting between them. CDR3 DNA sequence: TGTGCCAGCAGTTTAAGGGGCTCTGGGGCCAACGTCCTGACTTTC. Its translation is CASSLRGSGANVLTF.

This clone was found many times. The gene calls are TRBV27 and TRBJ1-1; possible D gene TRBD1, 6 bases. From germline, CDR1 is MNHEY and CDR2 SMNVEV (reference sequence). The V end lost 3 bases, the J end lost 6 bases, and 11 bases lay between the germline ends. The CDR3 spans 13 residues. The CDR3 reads CASSFGAGAEAFF. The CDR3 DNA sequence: TGTGCCAGCAGTTTTGGGGCAGGGGCTGAAGCTTTCTTT.

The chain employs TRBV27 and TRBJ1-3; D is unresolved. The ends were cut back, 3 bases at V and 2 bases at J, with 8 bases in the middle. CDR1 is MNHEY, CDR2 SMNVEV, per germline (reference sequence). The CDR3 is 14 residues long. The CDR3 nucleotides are TGTGCCAGCAGTTTCTCGGGAGCTGGAAACACCATATATTTT. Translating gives CASSFSGAGNTIYF.

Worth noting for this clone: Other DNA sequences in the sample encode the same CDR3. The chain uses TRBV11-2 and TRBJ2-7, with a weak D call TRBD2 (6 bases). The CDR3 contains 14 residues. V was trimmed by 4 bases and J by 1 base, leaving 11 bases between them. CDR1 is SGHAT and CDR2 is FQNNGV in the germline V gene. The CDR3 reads CASSWDSSSYEQYF. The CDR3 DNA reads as TGTGCCAGCAGCTGGGACTCCTCATCCTACGAGCAGTACTTC.

As DNA, the CDR3 is TGTGCCAGCAGTTATGCACAGCACTACAATGAGCAGTTCTTC. Its protein product is CASSYAQHYNEQFF. The rearrangement joins TRBV6-5 to TRBJ2-1; no firm D call. This CDR3 has 14 amino acids. The germline CDR1 and CDR2 sequences are MNHEY and SVGAGI. V lost 3 bases, J lost 3 bases, and 9 bases lay in between.

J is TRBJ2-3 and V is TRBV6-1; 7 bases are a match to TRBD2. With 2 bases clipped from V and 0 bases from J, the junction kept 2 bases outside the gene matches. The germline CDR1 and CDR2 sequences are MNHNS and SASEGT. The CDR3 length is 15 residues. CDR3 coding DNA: TGTGCCAGCAGTGAATGGGAGGGTAGCACAGATACGCAGTATTTT. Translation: CASSEWEGSTDTQYF.

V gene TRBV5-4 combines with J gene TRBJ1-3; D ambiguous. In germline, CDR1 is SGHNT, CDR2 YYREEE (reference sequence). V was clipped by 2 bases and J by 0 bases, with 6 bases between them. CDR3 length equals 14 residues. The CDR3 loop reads CASSFGSSGNTIYF. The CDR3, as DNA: TGTGCCAGCAGCTTCGGTTCCTCTGGAAACACCATATATTTT.

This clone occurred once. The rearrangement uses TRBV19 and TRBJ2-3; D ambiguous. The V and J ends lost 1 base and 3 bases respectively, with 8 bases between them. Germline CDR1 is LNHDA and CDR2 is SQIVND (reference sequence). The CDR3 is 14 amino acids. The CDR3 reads CASSIVYPTDTQYF. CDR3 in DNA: TGTGCCAGTAGTATAGTGTACCCGACAGATACGCAGTATTTT.

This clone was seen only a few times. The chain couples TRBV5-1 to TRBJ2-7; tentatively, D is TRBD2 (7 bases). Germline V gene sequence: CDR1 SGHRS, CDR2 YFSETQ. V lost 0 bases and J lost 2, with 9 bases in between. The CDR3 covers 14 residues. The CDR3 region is CASSLVGGPYEQYF. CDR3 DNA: TGCGCCAGCAGCTTGGTCGGGGGGCCCTACGAGCAGTACTTC.

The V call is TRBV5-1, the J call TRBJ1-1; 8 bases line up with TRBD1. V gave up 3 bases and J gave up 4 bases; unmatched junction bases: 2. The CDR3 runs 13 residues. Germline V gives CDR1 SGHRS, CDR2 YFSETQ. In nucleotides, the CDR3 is TGCGCCAGCAGCTACAGGGGGACCACTGAAGCTTTCTTT. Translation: CASSYRGTTEAFF.

Here the CDR3 DNA reads TGCGCCAGCAGCCTGGGACAGGGCTCCTACGAGCAGTACTTC. Protein product: CASSLGQGSYEQYF. V gene TRBV4-1 combines with J gene TRBJ2-7; the match to TRBD1 covers 9 bases. CDR1 is MGHRA and CDR2 is YSYEKL in the germline V gene. V was clipped by 4 bases and J by 0 bases; unmatched bases: 1. The CDR3 runs to 14 residues.

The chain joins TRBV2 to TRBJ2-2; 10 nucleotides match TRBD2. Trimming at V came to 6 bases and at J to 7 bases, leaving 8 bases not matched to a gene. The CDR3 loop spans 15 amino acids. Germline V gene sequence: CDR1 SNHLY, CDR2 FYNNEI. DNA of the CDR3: TGTGCCAGCAGAAGCGGGAGGGCCCGAGGCGGGGAGCTGTTTTTT. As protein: CASRSGRARGGELFF.

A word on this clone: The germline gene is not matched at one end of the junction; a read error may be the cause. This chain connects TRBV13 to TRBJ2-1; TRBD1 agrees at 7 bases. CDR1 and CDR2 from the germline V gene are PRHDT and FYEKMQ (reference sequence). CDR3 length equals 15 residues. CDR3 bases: TGTGCCAGCAGCATAGGACAGGCCACCTACAATGAGCAGTTCTTC. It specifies CASSIGQATYNEQFF.

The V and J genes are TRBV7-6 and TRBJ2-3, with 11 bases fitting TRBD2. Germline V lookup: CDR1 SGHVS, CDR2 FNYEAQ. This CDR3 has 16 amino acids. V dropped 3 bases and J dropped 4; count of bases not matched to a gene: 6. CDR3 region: CASSFGSGRASDTQYF. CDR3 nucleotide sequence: TGTGCCAGCAGCTTCGGTAGCGGGAGGGCCTCAGATACGCAGTATTTT.

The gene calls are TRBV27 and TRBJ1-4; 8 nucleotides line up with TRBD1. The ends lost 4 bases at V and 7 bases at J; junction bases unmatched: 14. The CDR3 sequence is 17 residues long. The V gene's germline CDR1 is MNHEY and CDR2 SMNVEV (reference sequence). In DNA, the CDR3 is TGTGCCAGCAGTTATCTGAAGACCGGGACAGGACTTGAAAAACTGTTTTTT. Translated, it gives CASSYLKTGTGLEKLFF.

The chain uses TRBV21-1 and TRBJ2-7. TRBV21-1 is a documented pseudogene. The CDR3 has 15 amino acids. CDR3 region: CASSKEGTDPYEQYF. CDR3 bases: TGTGCCAGCAGCAAAGAAGGGACGGATCCCTACGAGCAGTACTTC.

CDR3 DNA: TGTGCCAGCAGCTTATCTGGGTTTGGAGAGACCCAGTACTTC. Translating gives CASSLSGFGETQYF. The J gene is TRBJ2-5, the V gene TRBV7-3; D ambiguous. The germline V gene encodes CDR1 SGHTA and CDR2 FQGTGA. Trimming removed 2 bases from V and 4 bases from J, with 11 bases in between. The CDR3 sequence is 14 residues long.

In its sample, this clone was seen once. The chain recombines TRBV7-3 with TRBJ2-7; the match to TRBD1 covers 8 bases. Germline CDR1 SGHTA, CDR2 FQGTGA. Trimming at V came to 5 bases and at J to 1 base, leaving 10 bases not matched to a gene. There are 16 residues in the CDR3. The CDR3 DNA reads TGTGCCAGCAGCACAGGCCGACAGGGGTTTTCCTACGAGCAGTACTTC. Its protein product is CASSTGRQGFSYEQYF.

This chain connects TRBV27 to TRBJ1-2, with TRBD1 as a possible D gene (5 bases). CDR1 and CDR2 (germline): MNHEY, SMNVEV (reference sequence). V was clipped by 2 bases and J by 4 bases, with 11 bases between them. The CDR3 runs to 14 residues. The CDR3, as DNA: TGTGCCAGCAGTTTACGAGGGGTTGGCTATGGCTACACCTTC. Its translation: CASSLRGVGYGYTF.

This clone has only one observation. The CDR3 sequence is CASSPPNSYEQYF. CDR3 DNA sequence: TGCGCCAGCAGCCCCCCGAACTCCTACGAGCAGTACTTC. The chain is built from TRBV5-1 and TRBJ2-7; no definite D call. The length of the CDR3 is 13 residues. V was clipped by 4 bases and J by 0 bases, with 8 bases between them. CDR1 and CDR2 (germline): SGHRS, YFSETQ.

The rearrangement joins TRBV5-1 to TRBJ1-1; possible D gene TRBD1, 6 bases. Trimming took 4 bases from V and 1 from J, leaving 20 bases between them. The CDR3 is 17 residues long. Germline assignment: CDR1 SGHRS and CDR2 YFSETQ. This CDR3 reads CASSLRGLPSRNTEAFF. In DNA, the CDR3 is TGCGCCAGCAGCCTCAGGGGTCTACCTTCGAGGAACACTGAAGCTTTCTTT.

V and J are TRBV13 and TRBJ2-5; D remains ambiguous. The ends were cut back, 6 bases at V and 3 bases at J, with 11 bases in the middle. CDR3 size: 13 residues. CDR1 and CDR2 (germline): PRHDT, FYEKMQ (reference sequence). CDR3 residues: CASSQRLEETQYF. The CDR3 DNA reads TGTGCCAGCAGTCAAAGACTGGAAGAGACCCAGTACTTC. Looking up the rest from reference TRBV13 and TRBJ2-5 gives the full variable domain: AAGVIQSPRHLIKEKRETATLKCYPIPRHDTVYWYQQGPGQDPQFLISFYEKMQSDKGSIPDRFSAQQFSDYHSELNMSSLELGDSALYFCASSQRLEETQYFGPGTRLLVL.

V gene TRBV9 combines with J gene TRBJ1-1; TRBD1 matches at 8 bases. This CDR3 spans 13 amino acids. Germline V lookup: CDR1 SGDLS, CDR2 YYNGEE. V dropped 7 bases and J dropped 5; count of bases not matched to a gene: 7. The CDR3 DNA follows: TGTGCCAGCCTCGACAGGGGTGGGACTGAAGCTTTCTTT. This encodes CASLDRGGTEAFF.

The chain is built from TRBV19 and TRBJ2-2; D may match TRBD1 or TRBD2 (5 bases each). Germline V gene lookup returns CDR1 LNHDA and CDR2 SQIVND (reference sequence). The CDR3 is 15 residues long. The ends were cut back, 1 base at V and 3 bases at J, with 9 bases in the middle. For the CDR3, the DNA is TGTGCCAGTAGTATAGTCGGGACGTACACCGGGGAGCTGTTTTTT. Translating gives CASSIVGTYTGELFF.